Sequencing of this TCR beta chain was carried out in a study of control samples from healthy donors and cancer patients. The protocol was immunoSEQ multiplex PCR, while the TCRdb copy is restricted to in-frame clones and leaves out a portion. The table shows 180,000 or so clones, with 90% to 95% occurring only once. The CDR3 runs to 15 residues. Germline V gene sequence: CDR1 ENHRY, CDR2 SYGVKD. The V gene lost 0 bases and the J gene lost 4 bases, with 12 bases spanning the gap. Sequencing was done on a sample of blood. The chain couples TRBV10-3 to TRBJ1-1, with D tentatively TRBD1 (5 bases). The TCR comes from a young woman in good health. CDR3 DNA: TGTGCCATCAGTGAGTCGACTCGGCAGGGCACTGAAGCTTTCTTT. It translates to CAISESTRQGTEAFF.